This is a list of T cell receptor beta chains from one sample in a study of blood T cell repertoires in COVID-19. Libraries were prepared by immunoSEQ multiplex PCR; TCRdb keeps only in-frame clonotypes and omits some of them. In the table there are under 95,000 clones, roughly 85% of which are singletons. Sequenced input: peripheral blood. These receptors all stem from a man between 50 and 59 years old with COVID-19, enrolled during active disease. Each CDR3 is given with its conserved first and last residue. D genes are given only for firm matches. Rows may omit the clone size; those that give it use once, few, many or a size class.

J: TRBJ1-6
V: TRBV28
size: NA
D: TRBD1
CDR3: CASSGQGALSPLHF
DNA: TGTGCCAGCAGTGGACAGGGGGCTCTCTCACCCCTCCACTTT

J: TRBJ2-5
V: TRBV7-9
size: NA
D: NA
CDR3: CASSLAGAEQETQYF
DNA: TGTGCCAGCAGCTTAGCGGGGGCAGAACAAGAGACCCAGTACTTC

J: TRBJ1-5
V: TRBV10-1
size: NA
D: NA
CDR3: CASSESAGWQPQHF
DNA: TGCGCCAGCAGTGAGTCGGCGGGGTGGCAGCCCCAGCATTTT

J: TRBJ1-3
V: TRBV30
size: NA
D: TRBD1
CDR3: CAWSAIDRGNTIYF
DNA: TGTGCCTGGAGTGCGATCGACAGGGGCAACACCATATATTTT

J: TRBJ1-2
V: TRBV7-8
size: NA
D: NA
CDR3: CASSLEGGTNYGYTF
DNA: TGTGCCAGCAGCTTAGAAGGCGGAACTAACTATGGCTACACCTTC

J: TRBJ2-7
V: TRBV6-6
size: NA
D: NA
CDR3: CASRRGVGTYEQYF
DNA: TGTGCCAGCAGACGCGGGGTTGGAACGTACGAGCAGTACTTC

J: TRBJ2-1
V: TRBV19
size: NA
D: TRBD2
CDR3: CASRTPREGPPYNEQFF
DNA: TGTGCCAGTAGGACACCGCGGGAGGGCCCCCCTTACAATGAGCAGTTCTTC

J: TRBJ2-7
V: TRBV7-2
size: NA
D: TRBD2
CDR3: CASRLLGREGEQYF
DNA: TGTGCCAGCAGGCTCCTAGGACGGGAGGGCGAGCAGTACTTC

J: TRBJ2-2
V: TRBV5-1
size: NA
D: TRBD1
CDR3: CASSPTGDTGELFF
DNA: TGCGCCAGCAGCCCAACAGGGGACACCGGGGAGCTGTTTTTT

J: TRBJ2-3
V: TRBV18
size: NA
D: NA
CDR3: CASSLCSSSDTQYF
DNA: TGTGCCAGCTCATTGTGTTCCTCGTCGGATACGCAGTATTTT

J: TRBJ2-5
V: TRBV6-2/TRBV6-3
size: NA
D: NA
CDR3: CASSTPAGWEETQYF
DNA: TGTGCCAGCAGTACCCCAGCGGGTTGGGAAGAGACCCAGTACTTC

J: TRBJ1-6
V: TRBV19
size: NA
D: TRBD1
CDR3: CASSPQTGALHF
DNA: TGTGCCAGTAGTCCCCAGACAGGGGCCCTCCACTTT

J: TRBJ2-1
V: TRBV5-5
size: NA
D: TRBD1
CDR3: CASRQDRGVYNEQFF
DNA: TGTGCCAGCAGACAGGACAGGGGGGTTTACAATGAGCAGTTCTTC

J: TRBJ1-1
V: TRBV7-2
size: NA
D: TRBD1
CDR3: CASSSARQGLTAFF
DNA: TGTGCCAGCAGCTCCGCTAGACAGGGGCTGACAGCTTTCTTT

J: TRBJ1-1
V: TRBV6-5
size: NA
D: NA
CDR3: CASRQGWAEAFF
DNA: TGTGCCAGCAGGCAGGGGTGGGCTGAAGCTTTCTTT

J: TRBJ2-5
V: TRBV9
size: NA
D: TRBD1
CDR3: CASSGGQMQETQYF
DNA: TGTGCCAGCAGCGGGGGACAGATGCAAGAGACCCAGTACTTC

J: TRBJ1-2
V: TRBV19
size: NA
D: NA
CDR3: CASSSPSHAAGMDGYTF
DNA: TGTGCCAGTAGTTCGCCGTCTCATGCAGCAGGGATGGATGGCTACACCTTC

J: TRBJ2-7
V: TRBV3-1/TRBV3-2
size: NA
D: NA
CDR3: CASSSPSGYEQYF
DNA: TGTGCCAGCAGCTCCCCCAGCGGTTACGAGCAGTACTTC

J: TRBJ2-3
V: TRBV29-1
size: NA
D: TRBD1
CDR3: CSTSTGGVGADTQYF
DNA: TGCAGCACCAGTACAGGGGGCGTTGGGGCAGATACGCAGTATTTT

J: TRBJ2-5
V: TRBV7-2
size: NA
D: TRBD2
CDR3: CASSLGGGVETQYF
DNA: TGTGCCAGCAGCTTAGGGGGAGGGGTCGAGACCCAGTACTTC

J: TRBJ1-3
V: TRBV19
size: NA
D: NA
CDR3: CATDSFSGNTIYF
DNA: TGTGCCACCGACAGTTTCTCTGGAAACACCATATATTTT

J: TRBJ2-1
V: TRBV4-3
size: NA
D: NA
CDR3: CASSHFAGSSEQFF
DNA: TGCGCCAGCAGCCATTTCGCGGGGAGCAGTGAGCAGTTCTTC

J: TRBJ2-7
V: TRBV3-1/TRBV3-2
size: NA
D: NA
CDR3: CASSQTGDEQYF
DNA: TGTGCCAGCAGCCAGACAGGTGACGAGCAGTACTTC

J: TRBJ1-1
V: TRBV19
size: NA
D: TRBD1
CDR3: CASSIWTGGQRNTEAFF
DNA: TGTGCCAGTAGTATCTGGACAGGGGGCCAGAGAAACACTGAAGCTTTCTTT

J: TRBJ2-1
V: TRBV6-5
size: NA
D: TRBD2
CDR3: CAIGLANYNEQFF
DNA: TGTGCCATTGGACTAGCGAACTACAATGAGCAGTTCTTC

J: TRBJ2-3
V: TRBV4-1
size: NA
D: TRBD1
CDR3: CASSQEWDRDTDTQYF
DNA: TGCGCCAGCAGCCAAGAATGGGACAGGGACACAGATACGCAGTATTTT

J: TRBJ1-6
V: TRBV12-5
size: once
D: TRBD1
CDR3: CASDPSGTGVYNSPLHF
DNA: TGTGCTAGTGATCCCAGTGGGACAGGGGTATATAATTCACCCCTCCACTTT

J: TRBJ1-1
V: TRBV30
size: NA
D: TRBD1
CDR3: CAWSGDRGRYTEAFF
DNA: TGTGCCTGGAGTGGGGACAGGGGGAGGTACACTGAAGCTTTCTTT

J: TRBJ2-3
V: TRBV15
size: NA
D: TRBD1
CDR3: CATSRDQGQGTDTQYF
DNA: TGTGCCACCAGCAGAGATCAGGGACAGGGCACAGATACGCAGTATTTT

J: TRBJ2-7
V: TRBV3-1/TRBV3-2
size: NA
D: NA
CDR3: CASAGSYEQYF
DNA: TGTGCCAGCGCCGGGTCCTACGAGCAGTACTTC

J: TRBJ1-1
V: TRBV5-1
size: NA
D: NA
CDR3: CASSSSLSEAFF
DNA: TGCGCCAGCAGCTCGTCCCTGTCTGAAGCTTTCTTT

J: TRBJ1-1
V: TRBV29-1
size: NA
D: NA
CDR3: CSGCLVGEPNTEAFF
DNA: TGCAGCGGGTGCCTTGTGGGCGAACCGAACACTGAAGCTTTCTTT

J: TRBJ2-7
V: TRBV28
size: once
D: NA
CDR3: CASSLLGVSPYEQYF
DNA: TGTGCCAGCAGTTTATTAGGGGTTAGCCCCTACGAGCAGTACTTC

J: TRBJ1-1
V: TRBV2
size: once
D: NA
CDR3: CASSEVGGNMNTEAFF
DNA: TGTGCCAGCAGTGAAGTGGGGGGGAATATGAACACTGAAGCTTTCTTT

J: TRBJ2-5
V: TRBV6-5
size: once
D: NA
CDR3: CASSYSDRGETQYF
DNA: TGTGCCAGCAGTTACTCCGACCGAGGAGAGACCCAGTACTTC

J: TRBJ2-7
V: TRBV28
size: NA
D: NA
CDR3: CASSFPGGGEQYF
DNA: TGTGCCAGCAGTTTTCCAGGGGGAGGCGAGCAGTACTTC

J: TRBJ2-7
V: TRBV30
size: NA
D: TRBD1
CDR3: CAWRPRFPGQGNSSYEQYF
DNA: TGTGCCTGGCGTCCTCGTTTTCCGGGACAGGGAAATTCCTCCTACGAGCAGTACTTC

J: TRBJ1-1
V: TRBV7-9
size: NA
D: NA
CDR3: CASSLAQNTEAFF
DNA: TGTGCCAGCAGCTTAGCCCAAAACACTGAAGCTTTCTTT

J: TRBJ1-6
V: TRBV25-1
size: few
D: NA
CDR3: CASSEFQGYNSPLHF
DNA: TGTGCCAGCAGTGAATTCCAGGGCTATAATTCACCCCTCCACTTT

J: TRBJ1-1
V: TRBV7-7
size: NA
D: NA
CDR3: CASSLDRGTEAFF
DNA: TGTGCTAGCAGCTTAGATAGGGGGACCGAAGCTTTCTTT